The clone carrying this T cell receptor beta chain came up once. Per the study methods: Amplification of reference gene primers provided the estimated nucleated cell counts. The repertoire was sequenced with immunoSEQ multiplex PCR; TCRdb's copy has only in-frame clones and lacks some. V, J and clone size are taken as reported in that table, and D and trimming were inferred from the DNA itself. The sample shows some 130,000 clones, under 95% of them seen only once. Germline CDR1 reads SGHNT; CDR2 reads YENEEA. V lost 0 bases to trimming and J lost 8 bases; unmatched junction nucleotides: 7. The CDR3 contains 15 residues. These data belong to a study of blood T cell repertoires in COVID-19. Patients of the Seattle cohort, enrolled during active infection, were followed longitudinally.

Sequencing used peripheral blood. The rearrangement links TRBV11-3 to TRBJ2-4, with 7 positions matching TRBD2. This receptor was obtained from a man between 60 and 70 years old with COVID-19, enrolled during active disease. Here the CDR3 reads CASSLDPAGDYIQYF. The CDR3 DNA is TGTGCCAGCAGCTTAGATCCCGCGGGAGACTACATTCAGTACTTC.